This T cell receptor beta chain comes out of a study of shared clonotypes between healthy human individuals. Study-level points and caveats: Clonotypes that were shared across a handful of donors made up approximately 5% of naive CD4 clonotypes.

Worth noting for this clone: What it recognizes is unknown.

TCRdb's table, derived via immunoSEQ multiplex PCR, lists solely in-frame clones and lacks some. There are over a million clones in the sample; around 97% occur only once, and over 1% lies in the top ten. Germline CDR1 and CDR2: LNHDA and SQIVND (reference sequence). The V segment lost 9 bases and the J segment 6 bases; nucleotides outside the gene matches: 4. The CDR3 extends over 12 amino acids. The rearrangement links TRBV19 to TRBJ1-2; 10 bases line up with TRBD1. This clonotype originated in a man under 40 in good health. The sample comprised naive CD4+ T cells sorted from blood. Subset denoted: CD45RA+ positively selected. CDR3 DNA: TGTGCCAGCCGGGACAGGGGAAATGGCTACACCTTC. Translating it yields CASRDRGNGYTF. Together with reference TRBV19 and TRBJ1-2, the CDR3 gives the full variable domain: DGGITQSPKYLFRKEGQNVTLSCEQNLNHDAMYWYRQDPGQGLRLIYYSQIVNDFQKGDIAEGYSVSREKKESFPLTVTSAQKNPTAFYLCASRDRGNGYTFGSGTRLTVV.